Detailed here is one TCR beta chain. Its matching antigen is unknown. Investigators reverse transcribed all isolated RNA, so they sequenced expressed TCRB transcripts. The table came from immunoSEQ multiplex PCR; TCRdb's copy has only in-frame clones and leaves some out. The data contain around 130,000 clones, 7% to 10% of them seen just once; the ten biggest clones take up around 0.7%. The entry originates in a study of beta chain features in type 1 diabetes. Study-level information: Cell yields, gender and age were similar in healthy donors and patients. Points from the study as a whole: Patients with Type 1 diabetes showed moderately but significantly shorter TCRB CDR3s in all four CD4+ subsets.

The V end was cut by 6 bases, the J end by 2 bases, with 10 bases between. The CDR3 consists of 13 residues. Per germline, CDR1 MNHEY and CDR2 SVGAGI. The rearrangement links TRBV6-5 to TRBJ1-2; D is unresolved. Sequenced material: central memory CD4+ T cells from blood. The receptor comes from a man aged 30 to 39 with type 1 diabetes. The CDR3 reads CASRLTVNYGYTF. The CDR3, as DNA: TGTGCCAGCAGGCTCACAGTGAACTATGGCTACACCTTC.